This is a list of T cell receptor beta chains from one sample in a study of T cell responses to AZD1222 COVID-19 vaccine. The table came from immunoSEQ multiplex PCR; TCRdb's copy has only in-frame clones and leaves some out. The table lists about 76,000 clones, roughly 80% of them singletons. Source: peripheral blood, taken 28 days after the second dose of the MenACWY control vaccine. These receptors were taken from an adult who received the MenACWY meningococcal vaccine as a control. CDR3s include the opening cysteine and the closing phenylalanine or tryptophan. Each record gives: J gene, clone size, V gene, D gene, CDR3 protein, CDR3 DNA. The D gene is left open where the match is weak. Not every row has a clone size; where given, it reads once, few, many or a size class.

j_gene: TRBJ2-1; abundance: -; v_gene: TRBV5-1; d_gene: TRBD2; CDR3aa: CASSLVGTSGEQFF; CDR3nt: TGCGCCAGCAGCTTGGTTGGGACTAGCGGGGAGCAGTTCTTC
j_gene: TRBJ2-3; abundance: -; v_gene: TRBV30; d_gene: TRBD2; CDR3aa: CAWSVAGGSDTQYF; CDR3nt: TGTGCCTGGAGTGTAGCGGGGGGATCAGATACGCAGTATTTT
j_gene: TRBJ2-1; abundance: -; v_gene: TRBV2; d_gene: -; CDR3aa: CASSFGLGLSYNEQFF; CDR3nt: TGTGCCAGCAGCTTCGGACTGGGCCTCTCCTACAATGAGCAGTTCTTC
j_gene: TRBJ1-3; abundance: -; v_gene: TRBV11-2; d_gene: -; CDR3aa: CASSLEGASSGNTIYF; CDR3nt: TGTGCCAGCAGCTTAGAAGGCGCCAGCTCTGGAAACACCATATATTTT
j_gene: TRBJ1-5; abundance: -; v_gene: TRBV19; d_gene: -; CDR3aa: CASSFAPRNQPQHF; CDR3nt: TGTGCCAGTAGCTTTGCCCCACGCAATCAGCCCCAGCATTTT
j_gene: TRBJ2-7; abundance: -; v_gene: TRBV4-1; d_gene: TRBD2; CDR3aa: CASSPGTSGLEQYF; CDR3nt: TGCGCCAGCAGCCCCGGGACTAGCGGGCTCGAGCAGTACTTC
j_gene: TRBJ2-5; abundance: -; v_gene: TRBV7-2; d_gene: -; CDR3aa: CASNRGSVETQYF; CDR3nt: TGTGCCAGCAACCGGGGCTCGGTTGAGACCCAGTACTTC
j_gene: TRBJ1-3; abundance: -; v_gene: TRBV13; d_gene: -; CDR3aa: CASSRFSGNTIYF; CDR3nt: TGTGCCAGCAGCCGGTTCTCTGGAAACACCATATATTTT
j_gene: TRBJ2-7; abundance: once; v_gene: TRBV5-1; d_gene: -; CDR3aa: CASSYADPSSYEQYF; CDR3nt: TGCGCCAGCAGCTACGCAGACCCCTCCTCCTACGAGCAGTACTTC
j_gene: TRBJ2-3; abundance: -; v_gene: TRBV13; d_gene: TRBD1; CDR3aa: CASSIWTGFRDTQYF; CDR3nt: TGTGCCAGCAGCATATGGACAGGATTTAGAGATACGCAGTATTTT
j_gene: TRBJ2-5; abundance: -; v_gene: TRBV4-1; d_gene: TRBD2; CDR3aa: CASSRIRGGETQYF; CDR3nt: TGCGCCAGCAGCCGGATTCGGGGGGGAGAGACCCAGTACTTC
j_gene: TRBJ1-1; abundance: once; v_gene: TRBV19; d_gene: -; CDR3aa: CASSFQVSSTEAFF; CDR3nt: TGTGCCAGTAGTTTCCAGGTGTCCAGCACTGAAGCTTTCTTT
j_gene: TRBJ1-5; abundance: few; v_gene: TRBV12-3/TRBV12-4; d_gene: -; CDR3aa: CASSLEGQPQHF; CDR3nt: TGTGCCAGCAGTTTGGAGGGTCAGCCCCAGCATTTT
j_gene: TRBJ1-6; abundance: once; v_gene: TRBV7-9; d_gene: -; CDR3aa: CASSFSGAGGGSPLHF; CDR3nt: TGTGCCAGCAGCTTTTCAGGGGCGGGTGGAGGGTCACCCCTCCACTTT
j_gene: TRBJ2-1; abundance: -; v_gene: TRBV6-1; d_gene: TRBD1; CDR3aa: CASSEPQGVYNEQFF; CDR3nt: TGTGCCAGCAGTGAACCCCAGGGGGTGTACAATGAGCAGTTCTTC
j_gene: TRBJ2-5; abundance: once; v_gene: TRBV18; d_gene: -; CDR3aa: CASSLDRAAGVQETQYF; CDR3nt: TGTGCCAGCTCACTGGACAGGGCGGCGGGAGTCCAAGAGACCCAGTACTTC
j_gene: TRBJ1-2; abundance: -; v_gene: TRBV30; d_gene: -; CDR3aa: CAWTTGAGGYTF; CDR3nt: TGTGCCTGGACGACGGGGGCAGGTGGCTACACCTTC
j_gene: TRBJ1-5; abundance: -; v_gene: TRBV6-5; d_gene: TRBD1; CDR3aa: CASVRAGGNQPQHF; CDR3nt: TGTGCCAGCGTCCGGGCAGGGGGTAATCAGCCCCAGCATTTT
j_gene: TRBJ2-3; abundance: few; v_gene: TRBV7-2; d_gene: -; CDR3aa: CASSLGSTGTDTQYF; CDR3nt: TGTGCCAGCAGCTTAGGTTCTACAGGCACAGATACGCAGTATTTT
j_gene: TRBJ1-2; abundance: -; v_gene: TRBV5-1; d_gene: -; CDR3aa: CASSLDGGVSDGYTF; CDR3nt: TGCGCCAGCAGCTTGGACGGGGGAGTATCGGATGGCTACACCTTC
j_gene: TRBJ2-7; abundance: -; v_gene: TRBV28; d_gene: TRBD2; CDR3aa: CASSTRTSGYSYEQYF; CDR3nt: TGTGCCAGCAGTACCCGGACTAGCGGATACTCCTACGAGCAGTACTTC
j_gene: TRBJ1-2; abundance: -; v_gene: TRBV4-2; d_gene: -; CDR3aa: CASSQDLGQKAYGYTF; CDR3nt: TGTGCCAGCAGCCAAGATCTTGGACAGAAAGCCTATGGCTACACCTTC